This TCR beta chain was observed in a study of T cells in localized non-small cell lung cancer. Germline lookup yields CDR1 SGHRS and CDR2 YFSETQ. V lost 1 base to trimming and J lost 4 bases; unmatched junction nucleotides: 8. This CDR3 contains 16 residues. Some clones are missing from TCRdb's copy, which holds only in-frame ones; the method was immunoSEQ multiplex PCR. The table lists fewer than 100,000 clones, 87% of them singletons, with about 16% in the top ten. The sequence was collected from a man aged 40-75 years with stage I squamous cell lung carcinoma. The starting material was peripheral blood, obtained before any cancer treatment. The rearrangement joins TRBV5-1 to TRBJ1-1, with 9 bases matching TRBD1. The CDR3 DNA is TGCGCCAGCAGCTTGACAGGGGGCGCGGTGGGCACTGAAGCTTTCTTT. Translated: CASSLTGGAVGTEAFF.